A single sample is the source of the 15 T cell receptor beta chains below, sequenced in a study of cytomegalovirus exposure and HLA in healthy donors. Primers for the PCR totalled 60 Vbeta and 13 Jbeta. Clones were sequenced by immunoSEQ multiplex PCR, and TCRdb holds only the in-frame ones, with some missing. The table records about 160,000 clones, more than 80% of them present only once. Sequenced material: PBMCs. The origin of the receptors is a woman aged 30 to 39 in good health and CMV-seropositive.

V and J are TRBV27 and TRBJ2-7, with TRBD2 matching 7 bases. The V and J ends lost 5 bases and 2 bases, in that order; junction bases with no gene match: 12. The CDR3 consists of 16 residues. Germline V gives CDR1 MNHEY, CDR2 SMNVEV (reference sequence). The CDR3 spells CASSPSAGEAPYEQYF. CDR3 nucleotides: TGTGCCAGCAGTCCGTCCGCGGGGGAGGCCCCCTACGAGCAGTACTTC.

The J gene is TRBJ2-7, the V gene TRBV7-6, with 10 bases matching TRBD1. CDR3 size: 14 residues. Unmatched junction bases numbered 4, after V lost 5 bases and J lost 3 bases. CDR1 and CDR2 (germline): SGHVS, FNYEAQ. The CDR3 spells CASSAWTGGYEQYF. Written as DNA, the CDR3 is TGTGCCAGCAGCGCCTGGACAGGGGGCTACGAGCAGTACTTC. Full variable domain (outside the CDR3, taken from reference TRBV7-6 and TRBJ2-7): GAGVSQSPRYKVTKRGQDVALRCDPISGHVSLYWYRQALGQGPEFLTYFNYEAQQDKSGLPNDRFSAERPEGSISTLTIQRTEQRDSAMYRCASSAWTGGYEQYFGPGTRLTVT.

The chain joins TRBV19 to TRBJ1-5; D gene ambiguous. CDR1 and CDR2 (germline): LNHDA, SQIVND (reference sequence). The V end lost 0 bases, the J end lost 7 bases, and 13 bases lay between the germline ends. The CDR3 is 15 residues long. Written as DNA, the CDR3 is TGTGCCAGTAGTATAGATAGGGAGGGTGGACAGCCCCAGCATTTT. Its protein product is CASSIDREGGQPQHF.

This chain connects TRBV4-2 to TRBJ2-3; D not resolved. Trimming shortened V by 1 base and J by 2 bases, and 4 bases separated the two germline ends. This CDR3 contains 13 residues. In germline, CDR1 is LGHNA, CDR2 YNFKEQ. The CDR3 DNA sequence: TGTGCCAGCAGCCAAGGAGCCACAGATACGCAGTATTTT. Amino acids: CASSQGATDTQYF.

The chain joins TRBV6-1 to TRBJ2-7; 8 positions match TRBD2. Germline V gene sequence: CDR1 MNHNS, CDR2 SASEGT. Trimming removed 6 bases from V and 2 bases from J; junction bases left unmatched: 3. CDR3 length equals 13 residues. The CDR3 DNA follows: TGTGCCAGCAGGGCTAGCGGGCCCTACGAGCAGTACTTC. Translating gives CASRASGPYEQYF.

The chain combines TRBV7-9 with TRBJ1-4, with TRBD1 matching over 7 bases. Germline assignment: CDR1 SEHNR and CDR2 FQNEAQ (reference sequence). After removal of 4 bases from V and 5 bases from J, the junction contained 10 bases not matched to a gene. CDR3 length: 16 residues. DNA of the CDR3: TGTGCCAGCAGCTCAAGGACACAGGGGCAAAATGAAAAACTGTTTTTT. It specifies CASSSRTQGQNEKLFF.

The rearrangement joins TRBV5-8 to TRBJ1-1; D perhaps matches TRBD1 (6 bases). V lost 0 bases and J lost 1, with 13 bases in between. Per germline, CDR1 SGHTS and CDR2 YDEGEE. The CDR3 runs to 16 residues. Here the CDR3 DNA reads TGTGCCAGCAGCTTGGATCAGACAGGACCGAACACTGAAGCTTTCTTT. It translates to CASSLDQTGPNTEAFF.

The rearrangement links TRBV11-2 to TRBJ2-3; possibly TRBD1 for D (5 bases). There are 12 residues in the CDR3. Germline CDR1 and CDR2: SGHAT and FQNNGV. V lost 5 bases, J lost 5 bases, and 8 bases lay in between. CDR3 sequence: CASSRGGDTQYF. The CDR3 DNA is TGTGCCAGCAGCAGGGGTGGAGATACGCAGTATTTT.

The chain carries TRBV19 and TRBJ2-1; TRBD2 aligns across 10 bases. Germline CDR1 reads LNHDA; CDR2 reads SQIVND (reference sequence). The CDR3 loop spans 14 amino acids. V trimming: 6 bases; J trimming: 6 bases; junction bases outside the gene matches: 5. The CDR3 nucleotides are TGTGCCAGTAGCCGATGGACTAGCGGCAATGAGCAGTTCTTC. This codes for CASSRWTSGNEQFF.

On this clone itself: The sample contains more than one DNA sequence encoding this CDR3. V gene TRBV4-1 combines with J gene TRBJ2-3, with a weak D call TRBD1 (6 bases). CDR3 length: 18 amino acids. V gave up 4 bases and J gave up 0 bases, with 20 bases separating them. Germline V gene sequence: CDR1 MGHRA, CDR2 YSYEKL. This CDR3 reads CASSPRSDRPASTDTQYF. DNA for the CDR3: TGCGCCAGCAGCCCCCGGTCTGACAGGCCAGCTAGCACAGATACGCAGTATTTT.

J is TRBJ2-5 and V is TRBV5-1, with TRBD2 matching over 13 bases. The germline V gene encodes CDR1 SGHRS and CDR2 YFSETQ. J was trimmed by 5 bases and V by 4 bases; bases with no gene match: 14. The CDR3 has 18 residues. In DNA form, the CDR3 reads TGCGCCAGCAGCCTCGGACTAGCGGGGGTCTCCCTCAGGGAGACCCAGTACTTC. Translation: CASSLGLAGVSLRETQYF.

This rearrangement joins TRBV2 to TRBJ2-3; 12 bases agree with TRBD1. CDR1 is SNHLY and CDR2 is FYNNEI in the germline V gene. J lost 6 bases, V lost 4 bases, and 5 bases had no gene match. The CDR3 is 15 amino acids. Here the CDR3 reads CASSGGTGGSDTQYF. CDR3 in DNA: TGTGCCAGCAGTGGCGGGACAGGGGGCTCCGATACGCAGTATTTT.

The chain is built from TRBV6-6 and TRBJ2-5, with TRBD2 matching 10 bases. Losses at the gene ends were 5 bases for V and 5 bases for J; bases not matched to a gene: 8. Germline assignment: CDR1 MNHNY and CDR2 SVGAGI (reference sequence). The CDR3 sequence is 15 residues long. DNA for the CDR3: TGTGCCAGCAGTCACCCTCTAGCGGGGGCTGAGACCCAGTACTTC. It codes for CASSHPLAGAETQYF.

The chain is built from TRBV5-6 and TRBJ1-2; D may be TRBD1 (5 bases). The length of the CDR3 is 13 residues. The V gene's germline CDR1 is SGHDT and CDR2 YYEEEE. V shed 2 bases and J shed 3 bases, with 8 bases lying between them. The CDR3 nucleotides read TGTGCCAGCAGCTTCGGAGGGGACTATGGCTACACCTTC. Translating it yields CASSFGGDYGYTF. Drawing the rest from reference TRBV5-6 and TRBJ1-2, the complete variable domain is DAGVTQSPTHLIKTRGQQVTLRCSPKSGHDTVSWYQQALGQGPQFIFQYYEEEERQRGNFPDRFSGHQFPNYSSELNVNALLLGDSALYLCASSFGGDYGYTFGSGTRLTVV.

The chain employs TRBV15 and TRBJ1-2; 7 positions agree with TRBD1. V shed 0 bases and J 8 bases; nucleotides not matched to a gene: 15. The CDR3 is 17 residues long. Germline CDR1 is LNHNV and CDR2 is YYDKDF (reference sequence). The CDR3, as DNA: TGTGCCACCAGCAGAGATCTAGCGCAGGGGGGACGACGAGGCTACACCTTC. Residues: CATSRDLAQGGRRGYTF.